The next 11 T cell receptor beta chains were all read from a single sample in a study of cytomegalovirus exposure and HLA in healthy donors. The primer mix had 60 Vbeta and 13 Jbeta primers. The data were produced by immunoSEQ multiplex PCR, yet TCRdb's version contains in-frame clones alone and is incomplete. The table shows some 150,000 clones, with about 80% occurring only once. Material: PBMCs. Receptors were obtained from a woman between 50 and 59 years old in good health and CMV-seronegative.

The chain combines TRBV4-3 with TRBJ2-1; possible D gene TRBD1, 5 bases. The CDR3 covers 15 residues. Germline V CDR1 and CDR2: LGHNA, YSLEER. V shed 5 bases and J shed 0 bases, with 11 bases lying between them. DNA of the CDR3: TGCGCCAGCAGCGAACAGGCTAGCTCCTACAATGAGCAGTTCTTC. This encodes CASSEQASSYNEQFF.

V is TRBV7-8 and J is TRBJ1-4; TRBD1 matches 7 bases. J lost 0 bases, V lost 3 bases, and 1 base had no gene match. CDR1 and CDR2 (germline): SGHVS, FQNEAQ. The CDR3 is made up of 15 amino acids. CDR3 sequence (DNA): TGTGCCAGCAGCTTTGGGACAGCAACTAATGAAAAACTGTTTTTT. It yields the protein CASSFGTATNEKLFF.

The sample holds one count of this clone. The V and J genes are TRBV21-1 and TRBJ1-2; TRBD1 reflects the table's D call only, with no check against the DNA. TRBV21-1 is classified as a pseudogene. CDR3 size: 14 residues. The CDR3 protein is CASSKKSRGAGYTF. DNA of the CDR3: TGTGCCAGCAGCAAAAAATCCCGTGGGGCGGGCTACACCTTC.

This chain joins TRBV28 and TRBJ1-2; 7 bases agree with TRBD1. V trimming: 6 bases; J trimming: 4 bases; junction bases outside the gene matches: 8. The CDR3 is 14 residues long. Germline V gene lookup returns CDR1 MDHEN and CDR2 SYDVKM. This CDR3 is CASRPGQKLYGYTF. CDR3 nucleotides: TGTGCCAGCAGACCGGGACAGAAACTCTATGGCTACACCTTC.

The CDR3, as DNA: TGTGCCAGCAGTTTAGGCGGGGTCAGCGGTAGTGGCTACACCTTC. Amino acid sequence: CASSLGGVSGSGYTF. This chain links TRBV28 with TRBJ1-2, with unresolved D. Trimming pared 2 bases from V and 7 bases from J, leaving 17 bases between. The germline V gene encodes CDR1 MDHEN and CDR2 SYDVKM. The CDR3 spans 15 residues.

The genes are TRBV7-9 and TRBJ1-1; D is possibly TRBD1 (6 bases). Per germline, CDR1 SEHNR and CDR2 FQNEAQ (reference sequence). This CDR3 has 14 amino acids. V lost 5 bases, J lost 0 bases, and 10 bases lay in between. The CDR3 DNA reads as TGTGCCAGCAGCCCAGGGGTAATGAACACTGAAGCTTTCTTT. Translated, it gives CASSPGVMNTEAFF.

The V call is TRBV27, the J call TRBJ1-5, with D maybe TRBD1 (5 bases). The CDR3 sequence is 15 residues long. The germline V gene has CDR1 MNHEY and CDR2 SMNVEV (reference sequence). Deletions cut 4 bases from V and 1 base from J, with 11 bases between. Here the CDR3 DNA reads TGTGCCAGCAGTTCCGGGGGAACGAGCAATCAGCCCCAGCATTTT. Its protein product is CASSSGGTSNQPQHF.

This clone has only one observation. In DNA, the CDR3 is TGTGCCACCAGCAATACCGGGACAGGGGCCTTAAGGGAAAAACTGTTTTTT. Amino acids: CATSNTGTGALREKLFF. The chain has TRBV15 and TRBJ1-4; TRBD1 aligns across 10 bases. Germline loops: CDR1 LNHNV, CDR2 YYDKDF (reference sequence). The CDR3 has 17 amino acids. The V segment lost 4 bases and the J segment 8 bases; nucleotides outside the gene matches: 13.

This chain connects TRBV5-4 to TRBJ1-1; 7 bases map to TRBD1. In germline, CDR1 is SGHNT, CDR2 YYREEE (reference sequence). The CDR3 has 16 residues. J lost 1 base, V lost 6 bases, and 12 bases had no gene match. CDR3: CASNSGTATSNTEAFF. The CDR3 DNA follows: TGTGCCAGCAACTCGGGGACAGCCACCTCGAACACTGAAGCTTTCTTT. Using reference TRBV5-4 and TRBJ1-1 for the parts outside the CDR3, the full variable domain is ETGVTQSPTHLIKTRGQQVTLRCSSQSGHNTVSWYQQALGQGPQFIFQYYREEENGRGNFPPRFSGLQFPNYSSELNVNALELDDSALYLCASNSGTATSNTEAFFGQGTRLTVV.

With respect to this clone: The junction differs from germline at one of its ends, possibly a read error. The rearrangement uses TRBV6-1 and TRBJ1-3, with D maybe TRBD1 (5 bases). Germline V lookup: CDR1 MNHNS, CDR2 SASEGT. This CDR3 has 14 residues. The CDR3 protein is CASNEPGSGNTIYF. The CDR3 nucleotides read TGTGCCAGCAATGAACCAGGGTCTGGAAACACCATATATTTT.

The chain links TRBV5-6 to TRBJ2-7; 11 bases agree with TRBD2. The CDR3 loop spans 15 amino acids. Germline loops: CDR1 SGHDT, CDR2 YYEEEE. The V segment lost 6 bases and the J segment 4 bases; nucleotides outside the gene matches: 9. CDR3 nucleotide sequence: TGTGCCAGCAACCCTTTAGCGGGAGGGTTTTACGAGCAGTACTTC. Translated, it gives CASNPLAGGFYEQYF. Combining the CDR3 with reference TRBV5-6 and TRBJ2-7 gives the whole variable domain DAGVTQSPTHLIKTRGQQVTLRCSPKSGHDTVSWYQQALGQGPQFIFQYYEEEERQRGNFPDRFSGHQFPNYSSELNVNALLLGDSALYLCASNPLAGGFYEQYFGPGTRLTVT.